Detailed here is one TCR beta chain. Germline V gives CDR1 SGDLS, CDR2 YYNGEE. Trimming shortened V by 0 bases and J by 0 bases, and 7 bases separated the two germline ends. The CDR3 runs 15 residues. The data are from a study of control samples from healthy donors and cancer patients. Only in-frame clones appear in the TCRdb table, and some are missing; sequencing was by immunoSEQ multiplex PCR. Among approximately 100,000 clones listed, roughly 80% were seen once. The chain joins TRBV9 to TRBJ1-3; D is unclear. The sequence was collected from a man between 65 and 80 years old with lung cancer. Source material: PBMCs. The DNA for the CDR3 is TGTGCCAGCAGCGTAGTTGGGAGCTCTGGAAACACCATATATTTT. Its translation: CASSVVGSSGNTIYF.